This T cell receptor (beta chain) was recorded in a study of CD8 T cells in ankylosing spondylitis. The CDR3 runs to 19 residues. V lost 5 bases and J lost 5; bases outside the gene matches: 20. Germline loops: CDR1 SGHAT, CDR2 FQNNGV. A note on this clonotype: Its target is not known.

Study results and limitations: Reports say disease-linked clones showed up significantly more in matched ankylosing spondylitis synovial fluid. Previously reported in reactive arthritis synovial fluid and blood were some of the motif variants.

Each CDR3 protein is one row after TCRdb ran MiXCR on the 5' RACE reads. The sample holds some 240,000 distinct CDR3 sequences; 18% are singletons and the top ten take approximately 33%. The gene calls are TRBV11-2 and TRBJ2-3; 9 bases map to TRBD1. This clonotype was obtained from a male donor with ankylosing spondylitis or in good health (not recorded which). Sequencing was done on a sample of blood, either unsorted or a sorted T cell fraction (not recorded which). For the CDR3, the DNA is TGTGCCAGCAGCGATGGAGCTTGGCGTGGACAGGGGCAAGGAGATACGCAGTATTTT. Translating gives CASSDGAWRGQGQGDTQYF.